This T cell receptor beta chain derives from a study of radiotherapy plus CTLA-4 blockade in lung cancer. Clones were sequenced by immunoSEQ multiplex PCR, and TCRdb holds only the in-frame ones, with some missing. The table shows about 120,000 clones, with approximately 80% occurring only once. Trimming pared 0 bases from V and 5 bases from J, leaving 13 bases between. The CDR3 has 15 amino acids. CDR1 LGHNA and CDR2 YSLEER come from the germline V gene. The chain has TRBV4-3 and TRBJ1-2; D remains unclear. Material: peripheral blood, obtained from a patient treated with radiotherapy plus ipilimumab. The TCR sequence derives from a human donor with non-small cell lung cancer that progressed on radiotherapy plus ipilimumab. Some clones in this sample may be carry-over from other donors' samples. This CDR3 is CASSQDLSRVYGYTF. CDR3 nucleotide sequence: TGCGCCAGCAGCCAAGATCTAAGTAGGGTTTATGGCTACACCTTC.